There are many counts of the clone carrying this T cell receptor (beta chain). As yet, its antigen is unknown. The CDR3 runs 17 residues. Germline assignment: CDR1 LNHNV and CDR2 YYDKDF (reference sequence). V was clipped by 4 bases and J by 5 bases, with 24 bases between them. At least 3 on the Clinical Activity Score was recorded for ophthalmopathy patients, who also had NOSPECS grade at least 4 and duration under 3 months. Patients showing uncontrolled infection, other autoimmune disease, pregnancy or lactation were ineligible. These data belong to a study of T cells in Graves' hyperthyroidism and ophthalmopathy. Findings and caveats of the study: Blood also held most thyroid clonotypes expanded beyond 0.001.

Amplified regions were TCR beta CDR3 sequences from RNA transcripts. The HTBI primer set was used in a first-round RT-PCR of the TCR CDR3. TCRdb processed the multiplex PCR reads anew with MiXCR; each CDR3 protein has one entry. Of 600,000 to 700,000 distinct CDR3 sequences listed, roughly 15% are singletons. This TCR came from a woman aged 35 to 49 with Graves' ophthalmopathy. The V call is TRBV15, the J call TRBJ2-7; D is possibly TRBD2 (5 bases). Sequencing was carried out using blood. The CDR3 protein is CATSTTSAGRIGNEQYF. Here the CDR3 DNA reads TGTGCCACCAGCACCACTTCCGCCGGACGGATCGGGAACGAGCAGTACTTC.